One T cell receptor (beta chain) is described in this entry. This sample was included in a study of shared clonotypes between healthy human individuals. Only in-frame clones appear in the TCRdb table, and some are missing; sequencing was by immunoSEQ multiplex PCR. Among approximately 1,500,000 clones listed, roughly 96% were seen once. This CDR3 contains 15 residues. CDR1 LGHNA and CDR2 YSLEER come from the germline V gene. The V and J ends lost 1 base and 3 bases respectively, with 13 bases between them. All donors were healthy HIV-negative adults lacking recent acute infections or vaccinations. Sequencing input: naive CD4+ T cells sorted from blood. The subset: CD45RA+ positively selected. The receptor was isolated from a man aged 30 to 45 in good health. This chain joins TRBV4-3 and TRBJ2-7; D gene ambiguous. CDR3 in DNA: TGCGCCAGCAGCCAAGTCCGCCAGGCTGACTACGAGCAGTACTTC. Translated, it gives CASSQVRQADYEQYF.